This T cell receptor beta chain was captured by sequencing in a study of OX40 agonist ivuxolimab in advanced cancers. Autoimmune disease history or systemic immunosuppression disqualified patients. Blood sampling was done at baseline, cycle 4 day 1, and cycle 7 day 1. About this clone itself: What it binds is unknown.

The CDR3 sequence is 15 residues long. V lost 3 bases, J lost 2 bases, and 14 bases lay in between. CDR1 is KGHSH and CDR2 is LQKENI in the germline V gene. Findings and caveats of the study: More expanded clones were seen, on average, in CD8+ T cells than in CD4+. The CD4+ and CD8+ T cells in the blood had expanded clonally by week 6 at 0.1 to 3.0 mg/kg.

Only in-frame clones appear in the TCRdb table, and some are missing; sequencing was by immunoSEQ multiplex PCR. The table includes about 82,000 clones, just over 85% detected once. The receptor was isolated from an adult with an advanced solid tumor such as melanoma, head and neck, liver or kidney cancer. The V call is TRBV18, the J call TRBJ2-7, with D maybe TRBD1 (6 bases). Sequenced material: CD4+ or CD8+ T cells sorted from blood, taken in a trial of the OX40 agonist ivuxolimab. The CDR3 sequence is CASSPVGATAYEQYF. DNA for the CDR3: TGTGCCAGCTCACCTGTGGGGGCCACAGCCTACGAGCAGTACTTC.